These 10 T cell receptor beta chains were all obtained from the same sample, sequenced in a study of cytomegalovirus exposure and HLA in healthy donors. It was with 60 Vbeta and 13 Jbeta primers that the PCR ran. Profiled with immunoSEQ multiplex PCR; TCRdb holds only in-frame clones, not every one. The sample lists some 130,000 clones, 65% to 80% seen once, with about 1.5% in the top ten. Sequenced: PBMCs. The receptors were gathered from a woman aged 18-35 years in good health and CMV-seronegative.

The V and J genes are TRBV19 and TRBJ2-1; TRBD2 aligns across 7 bases. Germline values: CDR1 LNHDA, CDR2 SQIVND (reference sequence). This CDR3 has 13 residues. V shed 4 bases and J 8 bases; nucleotides not matched to a gene: 5. The CDR3 bases are TGTGCCAGTAGTACAGGACTAGGCGATGAGCAGTTCTTC. It translates to CASSTGLGDEQFF.

The chain employs TRBV10-3 and TRBJ2-7; tentatively, D is TRBD2 (5 bases). Trimming removed 3 bases at V and 3 bases at J, with 12 bases between. This CDR3 has 14 residues. The germline gives CDR1 ENHRY, CDR2 SYGVKD. The CDR3 nucleotides read TGTGCCATCAGTGACAGCGGTATTATCTACGAGCAGTACTTC. It is translated as CAISDSGIIYEQYF.

CDR3 sequence: CASSYTGSGYGYTF. The CDR3 DNA reads as TGTGCCAGCAGTTACACAGGGTCGGGGTATGGCTACACCTTC. The chain uses TRBV6-5 and TRBJ1-2; tentative D call: TRBD1 (6 bases). Germline CDR1 reads MNHEY; CDR2 reads SVGAGI. Trimming cost V 2 bases and J 5 bases, with 12 bases left between them. CDR3 length: 14 residues.

The chain carries TRBV10-1 and TRBJ1-1, with a tentative D call TRBD1 (6 bases). Trimming shortened V by 8 bases and J by 3 bases, and 10 bases separated the two germline ends. The CDR3 has 12 amino acids. The germline V gene has CDR1 WNHNN and CDR2 SYGVQD (reference sequence). CDR3 sequence reads: CASAPGDTEAFF. CDR3 DNA: TGCGCCAGCGCGCCAGGGGACACTGAAGCTTTCTTT.

A single count supports this clone. The chain links TRBV5-1 to TRBJ1-2; D possibly corresponds to TRBD1 (5 bases). Trimming stripped 0 bases from V and 1 base from J, with 19 bases between. Germline CDR1 is SGHRS and CDR2 is YFSETQ. This CDR3 has 18 residues. CDR3 sequence reads: CASSLGEEYGAGNYGYTF. Here the CDR3 DNA reads TGCGCCAGCAGCTTGGGGGAAGAGTATGGGGCTGGTAACTATGGCTACACCTTC.

The rearrangement links TRBV25-1 to TRBJ2-3, with 9 positions matching TRBD2. CDR1 and CDR2 from the germline V gene are MGHDK and SYGVNS. The ends lost 6 bases at V and 4 bases at J; junction bases unmatched: 5. CDR3 length: 14 amino acids. The DNA for the CDR3 is TGTGCCAGCAGCGTAGCGGGAGCTTCAGATACGCAGTATTTT. Translated, it gives CASSVAGASDTQYF.

The table lists this clone with a count of one. The chain uses TRBV6-6 and TRBJ1-1; D may be TRBD1 (6 bases). V was shortened by 6 bases and J by 5 bases, with 13 bases between the two germline ends. Germline loops: CDR1 MNHNY, CDR2 SVGAGI (reference sequence). This CDR3 comprises 13 residues. Here the CDR3 DNA reads TGTGCCAGCAGGGAAGGGGGTAGAACTGAAGCTTTCTTT. The encoded protein is CASREGGRTEAFF.

The chain carries TRBV5-1 and TRBJ2-3; possibly TRBD1 for D (6 bases). Germline assignment: CDR1 SGHRS and CDR2 YFSETQ. Between the trimmed V and J ends, which lost 0 bases and 0 bases, there was a span of 8 bases. The CDR3 extends over 15 amino acids. The CDR3 sequence: CASSLEGGSTDTQYF. The CDR3 DNA reads as TGCGCCAGCAGCTTGGAAGGGGGTAGCACAGATACGCAGTATTTT.

This clone was detected only a few times. The gene calls are TRBV7-7 and TRBJ2-1; 9 positions match TRBD2. With 5 bases clipped from V and 10 bases from J, the junction kept 15 bases outside the gene matches. Germline CDR1 reads SSHAT; CDR2 reads FNYEAQ (reference sequence). The length of the CDR3 is 16 residues. The CDR3 DNA reads as TGTGCCAGCAGCCCAGCCGCAGCGGGAGGCCACCGGGAGCAGTTCTTC. Amino acid sequence: CASSPAAAGGHREQFF.

Only one count was recorded for this clone. The chain joins TRBV4-2 to TRBJ2-1; 8 bases are shared with TRBD2. V shed 0 bases and J 1 base; nucleotides not matched to a gene: 2. Germline V gives CDR1 LGHNA, CDR2 YNFKEQ. The CDR3 has 16 residues. In DNA, the CDR3 is TGTGCCAGCAGCCAAGATACGGGAGGGTCCTACAATGAGCAGTTCTTC. Its translation is CASSQDTGGSYNEQFF.